The 30 T cell receptor beta chains in this list originate from one sample, sequenced in a study of vaccination effects on CD4 cells after COVID-19. Sequencing was performed with immunoSEQ multiplex PCR; in TCRdb, only in-frame clones are kept and a portion is missing. The sample has 45,000 to 55,000 clones; about four fifths are singletons. Culture lasted over 9 days before CD4+ T cell isolation. SARS-CoV-2 infected the person between March and December 2020, as confirmed by PCR. Either the BNT162b2 or mRNA-1273 vaccine was given to participants in two doses. These receptors are not linked to any known antigen. The sequencing used CD4+ T cells from PBMCs cultured without peptide, collected after COVID-19 vaccination. These receptors all stem from a human donor who had a prior SARS-CoV-2 infection.

This rearrangement joins TRBV2 to TRBJ2-1, with D possibly being TRBD1 (5 bases). V was clipped by 4 bases and J by 0 bases, with 7 bases between them. Germline V gene data show CDR1 as SNHLY and CDR2 as FYNNEI. CDR3 length: 14 residues. The CDR3 reads CASSVRDSYNEQFF. CDR3 nucleotides: TGTGCCAGCAGTGTCAGGGACTCCTACAATGAGCAGTTCTTC.

CDR3 loop: CASSATTTSGYEQFF. The CDR3 nucleotides read TGTGCCAGCAGCGCGACAACCACTAGTGGGTACGAGCAGTTCTTC. This chain joins TRBV9 and TRBJ2-1; possibly TRBD2 for D (5 bases). Trimming took off 3 bases at V and 10 bases at J, with 20 bases between the two ends. Per germline, CDR1 SGDLS and CDR2 YYNGEE. The CDR3 contains 15 residues.

The V and J genes are TRBV4-2 and TRBJ1-1; no clear D. The CDR3 totals 18 residues. Per germline, CDR1 LGHNA and CDR2 YNFKEQ. V lost 0 bases to trimming and J lost 4 bases, with 21 bases between them. The CDR3 sequence is CASSQDWLWVRGGTEAFF. The CDR3 region has the DNA TGTGCCAGCAGCCAAGATTGGCTTTGGGTGCGGGGTGGCACTGAAGCTTTCTTT.

The V call is TRBV4-2, the J call TRBJ1-6; 8 bases agree with TRBD1. J gave up 10 bases and V 3 bases, and 11 bases lay outside the gene matches. This CDR3 region has 16 residues. Germline V gene lookup returns CDR1 LGHNA and CDR2 YNFKEQ. CDR3 sequence reads: CASSQAQGASYSPLHF. The CDR3 DNA reads TGTGCCAGCAGCCAGGCCCAGGGGGCAAGTTACTCACCCCTCCACTTT.

The chain uses TRBV14 and TRBJ1-1; 9 bases fit TRBD1. The CDR3 sequence is 17 residues long. Germline V gene lookup returns CDR1 SGHDN and CDR2 FVKESK. Unmatched junction bases numbered 14, after V lost 4 bases and J lost 5 bases. CDR3 amino acids: CASSRKHRQGGETEAFF. The CDR3 coding sequence is TGTGCCAGCAGCCGTAAGCACAGACAGGGGGGGGAAACTGAAGCTTTCTTT. Full variable domain (remainder filled in from reference TRBV14 and TRBJ1-1): EAGVTQFPSHSVIEKGQTVTLRCDPISGHDNLYWYRRVMGKEIKFLLHFVKESKQDESGMPNNRFLAERTGGTYSTLKVQPAELEDSGVYFCASSRKHRQGGETEAFFGQGTRLTVV.

This clone was observed a few times. The rearrangement uses TRBV18 and TRBJ1-6; D remains unclear. Deletions cut 4 bases from V and 7 bases from J, with 17 bases between. Germline assignment: CDR1 KGHSH and CDR2 LQKENI. The CDR3 is made up of 16 amino acids. CDR3 nucleotide sequence: TGTGCCAGCTCACAATACTCTGGGGTGGGAAATTCACCCCTCCACTTT. It encodes CASSQYSGVGNSPLHF.

CDR3 residues: CASSLASGTSSYNEQFF. The CDR3 DNA reads as TGTGCCAGCAGCTTGGCAAGCGGGACGAGCTCCTACAATGAGCAGTTCTTC. The V gene is TRBV5-6, the J gene TRBJ2-1; 7 positions match TRBD2. After removal of 0 bases from V and 0 bases from J, the junction contained 6 bases not matched to a gene. Germline lookup yields CDR1 SGHDT and CDR2 YYEEEE. The length of the CDR3 is 17 residues.

The chain links TRBV11-3 to TRBJ2-7; D is ambiguous. Germline CDR1 reads SGHNT; CDR2 reads YENEEA. V lost 2 bases and J lost 0, with 8 bases in between. The CDR3 length is 14 residues. CDR3 amino acids: CASSLLSSSYEQYF. Written as DNA, the CDR3 is TGTGCCAGCAGCTTACTCTCGAGCTCCTACGAGCAGTACTTC. The full variable domain, rest sourced from reference TRBV11-3 and TRBJ2-7, is EAGVVQSPRYKIIEKKQPVAFWCNPISGHNTLYWYLQNLGQGPELLIRYENEEAVDDSQLPKDRFSAERLKGVDSTLKIQPAELGDSAVYLCASSLLSSSYEQYFGPGTRLTVT.

V is TRBV30 and J is TRBJ2-2; 7 positions match TRBD2. This CDR3 comprises 15 residues. Germline V gives CDR1 GTSNPN, CDR2 SVGIG (reference sequence). The junction had 6 bases not matched to a gene; V was cut back by 2 bases and J by 3 bases. Here the CDR3 DNA reads TGTGCCTGGAGTTTTGGACTAGGCGACACCGGGGAGCTGTTTTTT. It translates to CAWSFGLGDTGELFF.

The genes are TRBV27 and TRBJ1-4; D not certain. Germline V gene sequence: CDR1 MNHEY, CDR2 SMNVEV (reference sequence). The V gene lost 6 bases and the J gene lost 4 bases, with 9 bases spanning the gap. The CDR3 consists of 13 residues. The DNA for the CDR3 is TGTGCCAGCAGGGGAGGGCTTAATGAAAAACTGTTTTTT. It encodes CASRGGLNEKLFF.

The chain is built from TRBV18 and TRBJ1-2; D is uncertain. Looked up from germline, CDR1 is KGHSH and CDR2 is LQKENI. This CDR3 comprises 14 residues. The V gene lost 2 bases and the J gene lost 5 bases, with 12 bases spanning the gap. CDR3 region: CASSPDLSGYGYTF. The CDR3 DNA sequence: TGTGCCAGCTCACCAGACCTTTCGGGTTATGGCTACACCTTC.

V gene TRBV27 combines with J gene TRBJ2-1, with D possibly called TRBD1 or TRBD2 (6 bases each). Looked up from germline, CDR1 is MNHEY and CDR2 is SMNVEV (reference sequence). The CDR3 runs 20 residues. Trimming removed 0 bases from V and 2 bases from J, with 23 bases in between. The CDR3 nucleotides read TGTGCCAGCAGTTTATCTGATAAGGGGGTCCCCTGGAGGGCCTACAATGAGCAGTTCTTC. It yields the protein CASSLSDKGVPWRAYNEQFF.

The count of this clone is one. The chain carries TRBV2 and TRBJ1-1; no reliable D call. This CDR3 is built from 14 residues. Germline CDR1 SNHLY, CDR2 FYNNEI. Trimming removed 8 bases at V and 0 bases at J, with 13 bases between. The CDR3 DNA sequence: TGTGCCAGCCGTCCGGAGGGATTGAACACTGAAGCTTTCTTT. Protein: CASRPEGLNTEAFF.

The V gene is TRBV5-1, the J gene TRBJ2-3, with D uncertain. The germline V gene has CDR1 SGHRS and CDR2 YFSETQ. The ends were cut back, 2 bases at V and 0 bases at J, with 10 bases in the middle. This CDR3 comprises 15 residues. The chain's CDR3 is CASSFRAESTDTQYF. The CDR3 DNA reads TGCGCCAGCAGCTTTAGGGCCGAGAGCACAGATACGCAGTATTTT.

The CDR3 here is CAWEGGLGAFF. The CDR3 DNA is TGTGCCTGGGAAGGGGGTTTAGGAGCTTTCTTT. The chain couples TRBV30 to TRBJ1-1; possibly TRBD1 for D (6 bases). The CDR3 covers 11 residues. Germline V CDR1 and CDR2: GTSNPN, SVGIG (reference sequence). Between the trimmed V and J ends, which lost 5 bases and 10 bases, there was a span of 14 bases.

V is TRBV4-1 and J is TRBJ1-5; a weak D match, TRBD1 (5 bases). V gave up 0 bases and J gave up 6 bases, with 9 bases separating them. The CDR3 loop spans 14 amino acids. Germline-derived CDR1 and CDR2 are MGHRA and YSYEKL. The CDR3 loop is CASSQDRGTQPQHF. DNA for the CDR3: TGCGCCAGCAGCCAAGATAGGGGTACTCAGCCCCAGCATTTT.

The chain has TRBV19 and TRBJ1-5, with D possibly being TRBD1 (5 bases). The CDR3 runs 13 residues. The V and J ends lost 9 bases and 6 bases respectively, with 15 bases between them. The germline CDR1 and CDR2 sequences are LNHDA and SQIVND (reference sequence). The CDR3, as DNA: TGTGCCAGCCCATCAGGGAGGATTCAGCCCCAGCATTTT. Its translation: CASPSGRIQPQHF.

The chain links TRBV7-2 to TRBJ2-7; 7 bases line up with TRBD1. CDR1 SGHTA and CDR2 FQGNSA come from the germline V gene. This CDR3 has 15 residues. V lost 1 base to trimming and J lost 0 bases; unmatched junction nucleotides: 3. CDR3 bases: TGTGCCAGCAGCTTAGACAGGGGCACCTCCTACGAGCAGTACTTC. This translates into CASSLDRGTSYEQYF.

This clone was seen only a few times. CDR3 residues: CASSLQVSRDPFSYEQYF. The CDR3, as DNA: TGCGCCAGCAGCCTCCAGGTGTCGCGGGACCCATTCTCCTACGAGCAGTACTTC. This chain connects TRBV4-3 to TRBJ2-7; D is possibly TRBD2 (6 bases). Trimming cost V 4 bases and J 0 bases, with 22 bases left between them. CDR1 and CDR2 (germline): LGHNA, YSLEER. The CDR3 is 18 amino acids.

V and J are TRBV3-1 (or the pseudogene TRBV3-2) and TRBJ1-2; 11 bases line up with TRBD1. V dropped 9 bases and J dropped 3; count of bases not matched to a gene: 3. The CDR3 length is 13 residues. Looked up from germline, CDR1 is LGHDT and CDR2 is YNNKEL (reference sequence). CDR3 residues: CASGDRGDYGYTF. CDR3 bases: TGTGCCAGTGGGGACAGGGGGGACTATGGCTACACCTTC.

CDR3 bases: TGTGCCAGTAGTATGTCTGTGACAAACACTGAAGCTTTCTTT. Its translation: CASSMSVTNTEAFF. The chain employs TRBV19 and TRBJ1-1; D not certain. Germline V gives CDR1 LNHDA, CDR2 SQIVND (reference sequence). With 3 bases removed from V and 2 bases from J, the gap between germline ends came to 10 bases. CDR3 size: 14 residues.

This chain uses TRBV4-1 with TRBJ2-3, with 9 bases aligning to TRBD2. The germline CDR1 and CDR2 sequences are MGHRA and YSYEKL. The CDR3 loop spans 15 amino acids. With V trimmed by 0 bases and J by 7 bases, 5 bases remained unmatched. CDR3 amino acids: CASSQDSGGLNTQYF. The CDR3 nucleotides read TGCGCCAGCAGCCAAGATAGCGGGGGCCTTAATACGCAGTATTTT.

The chain is built from TRBV30 and TRBJ1-5; maybe TRBD1 (6 bases). The CDR3 extends over 18 amino acids. V was pared by 2 bases and J by 5 bases, with 25 bases between. Looked up from germline, CDR1 is GTSNPN and CDR2 is SVGIG (reference sequence). The CDR3 DNA follows: TGTGCCTGGAGTCCCCGGTTAGGGACAAGAGGGCTCGATCAGCCCCAGCATTTT. This translates into CAWSPRLGTRGLDQPQHF.

This clone was seen a single time. The chain carries TRBV27 and TRBJ1-2; D is uncertain. The germline V gene encodes CDR1 MNHEY and CDR2 SMNVEV (reference sequence). Trimming pared 0 bases from V and 4 bases from J, leaving 9 bases between. This CDR3 is built from 14 residues. CDR3 bases: TGTGCCAGCAGTTTATCCCGGAGGGTCTATGGCTACACCTTC. Translated, it gives CASSLSRRVYGYTF.

The chain links TRBV13 to TRBJ2-1; 9 positions agree with TRBD2. Unmatched junction bases numbered 10, after V lost 3 bases and J lost 7 bases. The CDR3 is made up of 16 amino acids. Per germline, CDR1 PRHDT and CDR2 FYEKMQ (reference sequence). The CDR3 coding sequence is TGTGCCAGCAGCTTCTGGTCTAGCGGGAAGGGTAATGAGCAGTTCTTC. Its translation: CASSFWSSGKGNEQFF. The variable domain in full, completed from reference TRBV13 and TRBJ2-1, reads AAGVIQSPRHLIKEKRETATLKCYPIPRHDTVYWYQQGPGQDPQFLISFYEKMQSDKGSIPDRFSAQQFSDYHSELNMSSLELGDSALYFCASSFWSSGKGNEQFFGPGTRLTVL.

This chain links TRBV2 with TRBJ2-5; TRBD1 aligns across 7 bases. The CDR3 covers 18 residues. The V gene's germline CDR1 is SNHLY and CDR2 FYNNEI. V shed 6 bases, J shed 1 base, and the junction held 17 bases outside the gene matches. CDR3 nucleotides: TGTGCCAGCAGCCCCAATATCAGGGGGTGGGGTACCCAAGAGACCCAGTACTTC. Amino acid sequence: CASSPNIRGWGTQETQYF.

V is TRBV7-9 and J is TRBJ2-5, with D unresolved. Between the trimmed V and J ends, which lost 3 bases and 1 base, there was a span of 3 bases. Germline CDR1 is SEHNR and CDR2 is FQNEAQ (reference sequence). CDR3 length: 12 amino acids. CDR3 residues: CASSLAQETQYF. The CDR3 DNA is TGTGCCAGCAGCTTGGCCCAAGAGACCCAGTACTTC. Together with reference TRBV7-9 and TRBJ2-5, the CDR3 gives the full variable domain: DTGVSQNPRHKITKRGQNVTFRCDPISEHNRLYWYRQTLGQGPEFLTYFQNEAQLEKSRLLSDRFSAERPKGSFSTLEIQRTEQGDSAMYLCASSLAQETQYFGPGTRLLVL.

This rearrangement joins TRBV7-8 to TRBJ1-4, with TRBD1 matching over 8 bases. The V gene's germline CDR1 is SGHVS and CDR2 FQNEAQ. The CDR3 totals 15 residues. After removal of 5 bases from V and 8 bases from J, the junction contained 10 bases not matched to a gene. CDR3 residues: CASSIQGAGWEKLFF. Written as DNA, the CDR3 is TGTGCCAGCAGCATCCAGGGGGCGGGTTGGGAAAAACTGTTTTTT.

V usage is TRBV12-3 or TRBV12-4 and J usage is TRBJ1-1, with D hard to call. Trimming shortened V by 6 bases and J by 11 bases, and 19 bases separated the two germline ends. This CDR3 has 13 residues. CDR3 DNA: TGTGCCAGCAGCCGCGCCGGGTCTCTGGAGGCTTTCTTT. This sequence encodes CASSRAGSLEAFF.

The gene calls are TRBV7-9 and TRBJ2-1, with unresolved D. The V gene's germline CDR1 is SEHNR and CDR2 FQNEAQ (reference sequence). The CDR3 is 13 amino acids. The V end lost 5 bases, the J end lost 6 bases, and 11 bases lay between the germline ends. Here the CDR3 reads CASSPGSSNEQFF. In DNA, the CDR3 is TGTGCCAGCAGCCCGGGCAGCAGCAATGAGCAGTTCTTC.